The clone carrying this T cell receptor (beta chain) has a handful of counts. What it binds is unknown. The sample contains more than one DNA sequence encoding this CDR3. The sample belongs to a study of shared clonotypes between healthy human individuals. General observations from the study: It was the non-shared clonotypes that had lower generation probabilities than clonotypes shared by all four donors. Rarefaction revealed incomplete sorted-subset sequencing despite large depth.

The method was immunoSEQ multiplex PCR; TCRdb's version includes in-frame clones alone and lacks a portion of them. Found here are 2 million to 3 million clones, 93% of them singletons; the top ten hold around 0.37%. The CDR3 length is 10 residues. Germline-derived CDR1 and CDR2 are SQVTM and ANQGSEA. The V end lost 4 bases, the J end lost 6 bases, and 4 bases lay between the germline ends. Sequenced input: naive CD4+ T cells from PBMCs. The subset: CD45RA+ positively selected. This TCR came from a man aged 18 to 29 in good health. Some clones in this sample may be carry-over from other donors' samples. The chain has TRBV29-1 and TRBJ2-1; D gene ambiguous. CDR3: CSVGSNEQFF. Written as DNA, the CDR3 is TGCAGCGTTGGGTCCAATGAGCAGTTCTTC.